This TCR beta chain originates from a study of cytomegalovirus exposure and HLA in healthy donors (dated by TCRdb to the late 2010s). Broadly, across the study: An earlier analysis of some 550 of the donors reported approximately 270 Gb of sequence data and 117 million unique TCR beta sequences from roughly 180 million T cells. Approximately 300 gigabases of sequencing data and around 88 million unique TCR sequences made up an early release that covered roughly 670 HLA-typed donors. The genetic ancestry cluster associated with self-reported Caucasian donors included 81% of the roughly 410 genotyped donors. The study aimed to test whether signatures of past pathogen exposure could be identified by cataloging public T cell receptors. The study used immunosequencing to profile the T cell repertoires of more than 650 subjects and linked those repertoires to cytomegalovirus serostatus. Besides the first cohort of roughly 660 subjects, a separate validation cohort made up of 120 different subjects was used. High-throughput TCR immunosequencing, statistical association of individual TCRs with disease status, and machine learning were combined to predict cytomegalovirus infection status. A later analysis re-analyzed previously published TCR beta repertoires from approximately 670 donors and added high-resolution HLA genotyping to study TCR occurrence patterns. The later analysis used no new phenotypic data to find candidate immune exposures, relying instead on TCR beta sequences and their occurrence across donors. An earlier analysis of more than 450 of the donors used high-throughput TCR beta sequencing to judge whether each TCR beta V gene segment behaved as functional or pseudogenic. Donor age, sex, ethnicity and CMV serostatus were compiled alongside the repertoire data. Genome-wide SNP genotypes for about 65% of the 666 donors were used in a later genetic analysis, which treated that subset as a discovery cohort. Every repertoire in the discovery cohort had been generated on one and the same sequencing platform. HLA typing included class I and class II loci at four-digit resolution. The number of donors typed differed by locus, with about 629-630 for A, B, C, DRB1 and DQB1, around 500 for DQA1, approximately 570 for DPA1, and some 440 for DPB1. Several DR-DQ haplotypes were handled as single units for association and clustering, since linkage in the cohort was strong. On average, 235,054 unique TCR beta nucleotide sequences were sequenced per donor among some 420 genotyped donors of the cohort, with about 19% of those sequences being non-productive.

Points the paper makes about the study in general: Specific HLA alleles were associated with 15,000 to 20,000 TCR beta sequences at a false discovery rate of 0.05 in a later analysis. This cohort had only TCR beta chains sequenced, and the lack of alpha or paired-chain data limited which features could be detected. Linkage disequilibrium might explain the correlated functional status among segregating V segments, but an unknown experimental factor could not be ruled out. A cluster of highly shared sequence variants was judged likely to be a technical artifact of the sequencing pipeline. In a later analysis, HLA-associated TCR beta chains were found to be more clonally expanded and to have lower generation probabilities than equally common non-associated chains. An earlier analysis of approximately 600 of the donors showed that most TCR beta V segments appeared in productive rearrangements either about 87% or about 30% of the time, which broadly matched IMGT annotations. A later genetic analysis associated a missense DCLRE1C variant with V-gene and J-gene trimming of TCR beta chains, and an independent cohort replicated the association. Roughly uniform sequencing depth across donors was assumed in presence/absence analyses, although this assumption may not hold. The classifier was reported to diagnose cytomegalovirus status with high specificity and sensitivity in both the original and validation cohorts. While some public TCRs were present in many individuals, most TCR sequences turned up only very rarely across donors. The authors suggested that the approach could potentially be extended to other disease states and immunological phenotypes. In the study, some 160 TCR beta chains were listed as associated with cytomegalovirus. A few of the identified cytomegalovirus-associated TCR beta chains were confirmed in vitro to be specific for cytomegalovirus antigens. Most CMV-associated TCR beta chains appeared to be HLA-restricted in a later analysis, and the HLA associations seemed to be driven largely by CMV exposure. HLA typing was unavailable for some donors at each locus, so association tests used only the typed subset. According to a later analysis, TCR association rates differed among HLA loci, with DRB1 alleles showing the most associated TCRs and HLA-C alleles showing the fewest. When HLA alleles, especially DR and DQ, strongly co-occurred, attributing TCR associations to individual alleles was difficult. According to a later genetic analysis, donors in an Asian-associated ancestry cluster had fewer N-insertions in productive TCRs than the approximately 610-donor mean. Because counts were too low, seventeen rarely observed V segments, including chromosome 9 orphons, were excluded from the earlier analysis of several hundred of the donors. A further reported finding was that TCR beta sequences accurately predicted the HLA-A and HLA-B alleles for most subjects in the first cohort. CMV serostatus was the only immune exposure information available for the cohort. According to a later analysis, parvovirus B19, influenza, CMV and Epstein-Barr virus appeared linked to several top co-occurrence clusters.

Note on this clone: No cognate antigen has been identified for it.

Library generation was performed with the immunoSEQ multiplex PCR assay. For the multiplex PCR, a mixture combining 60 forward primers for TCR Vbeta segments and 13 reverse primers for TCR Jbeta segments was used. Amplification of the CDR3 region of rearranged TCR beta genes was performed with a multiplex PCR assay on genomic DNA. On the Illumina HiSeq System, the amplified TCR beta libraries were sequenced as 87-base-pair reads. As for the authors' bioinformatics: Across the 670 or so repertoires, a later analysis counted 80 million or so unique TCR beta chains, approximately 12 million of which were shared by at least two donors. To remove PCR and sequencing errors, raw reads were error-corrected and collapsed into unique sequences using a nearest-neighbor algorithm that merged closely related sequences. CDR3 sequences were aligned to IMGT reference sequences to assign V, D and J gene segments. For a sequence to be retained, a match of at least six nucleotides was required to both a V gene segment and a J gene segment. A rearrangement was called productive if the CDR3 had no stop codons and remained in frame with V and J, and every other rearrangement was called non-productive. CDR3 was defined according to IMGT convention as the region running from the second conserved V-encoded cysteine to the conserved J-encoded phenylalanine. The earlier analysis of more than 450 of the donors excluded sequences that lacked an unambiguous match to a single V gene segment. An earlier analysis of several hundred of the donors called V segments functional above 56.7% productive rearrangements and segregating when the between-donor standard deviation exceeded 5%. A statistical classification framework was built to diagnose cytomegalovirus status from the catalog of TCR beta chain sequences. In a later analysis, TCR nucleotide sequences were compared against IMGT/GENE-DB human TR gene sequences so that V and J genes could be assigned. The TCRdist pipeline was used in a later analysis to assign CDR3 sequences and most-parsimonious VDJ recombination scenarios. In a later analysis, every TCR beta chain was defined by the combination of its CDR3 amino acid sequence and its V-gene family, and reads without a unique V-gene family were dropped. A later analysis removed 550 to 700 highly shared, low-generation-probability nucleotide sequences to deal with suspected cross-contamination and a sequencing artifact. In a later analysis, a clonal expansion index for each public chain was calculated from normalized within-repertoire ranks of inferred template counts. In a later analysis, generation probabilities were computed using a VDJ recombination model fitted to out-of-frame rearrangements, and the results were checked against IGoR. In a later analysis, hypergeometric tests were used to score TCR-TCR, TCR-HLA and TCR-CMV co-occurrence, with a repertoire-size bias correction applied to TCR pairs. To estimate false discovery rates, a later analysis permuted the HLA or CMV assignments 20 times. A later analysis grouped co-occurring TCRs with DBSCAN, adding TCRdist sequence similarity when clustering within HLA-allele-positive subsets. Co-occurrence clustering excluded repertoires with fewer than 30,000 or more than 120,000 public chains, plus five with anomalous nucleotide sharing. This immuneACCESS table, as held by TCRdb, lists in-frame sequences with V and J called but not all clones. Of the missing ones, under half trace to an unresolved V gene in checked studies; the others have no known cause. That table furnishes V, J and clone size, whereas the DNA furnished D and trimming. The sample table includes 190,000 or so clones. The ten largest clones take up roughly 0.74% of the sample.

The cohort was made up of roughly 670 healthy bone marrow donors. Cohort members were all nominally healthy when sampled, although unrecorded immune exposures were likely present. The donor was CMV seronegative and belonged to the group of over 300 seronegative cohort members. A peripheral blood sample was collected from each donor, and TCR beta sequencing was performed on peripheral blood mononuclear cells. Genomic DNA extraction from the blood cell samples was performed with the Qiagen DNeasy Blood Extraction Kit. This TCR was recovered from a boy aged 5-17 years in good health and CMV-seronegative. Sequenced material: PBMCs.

This receptor has the CDR3 CASTRNTGELFF. The bases read TGTGCCAGCACCCGGAACACCGGGGAGCTGTTTTTT. The V and J segments used are TRBV28 and TRBJ2-2; no D gene call is confident. Taken from cysteine to phenylalanine, the CDR3 has 12 residues. Only the CDR3 portion is preserved as DNA: 36 bases, with reading frame beginning at the first base. CDR1 and CDR2 are read off the germline V gene as MDHEN and SYDVKM. Between the V and J ends, shortened by 7 bases and 1 base respectively, the junction contains 4 bases.